The T cell receptor beta chain described here comes from a study of T cell changes during pregnancy in multiple sclerosis. V shed 2 bases and J shed 4 bases, with 22 bases lying between them. Germline V lookup: CDR1 SGHTA, CDR2 FQGTGA. The length of the CDR3 is 18 residues. The method was immunoSEQ multiplex PCR; TCRdb's version includes in-frame clones alone and lacks a portion of them. In the table there are around 99,000 clones, around 90% of which are singletons. The chain uses TRBV7-3 and TRBJ2-3; D call uncertain. The TCR sequence derives from a female donor in good health, enrolled as a control in a pregnancy study. The specimen comprised peripheral blood, sampled in the third trimester of pregnancy. CDR3 coding DNA: TGTGCCAGCAGCTTAGGTTTTCCGAGAGCCACGTCGGCAGATACGCAGTATTTT. Amino acid sequence: CASSLGFPRATSADTQYF.